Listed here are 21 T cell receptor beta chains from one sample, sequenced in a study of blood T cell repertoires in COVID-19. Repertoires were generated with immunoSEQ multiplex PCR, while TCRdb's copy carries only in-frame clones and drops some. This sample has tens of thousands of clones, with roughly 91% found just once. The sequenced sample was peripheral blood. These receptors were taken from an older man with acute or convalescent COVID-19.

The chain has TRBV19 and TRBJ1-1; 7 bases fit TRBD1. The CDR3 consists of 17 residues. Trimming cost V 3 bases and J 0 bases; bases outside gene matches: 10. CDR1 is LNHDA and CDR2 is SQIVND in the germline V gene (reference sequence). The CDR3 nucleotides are TGTGCCAGTAGTATCTTTTGGACAGGTCGCATGAACACTGAAGCTTTCTTT. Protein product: CASSIFWTGRMNTEAFF.

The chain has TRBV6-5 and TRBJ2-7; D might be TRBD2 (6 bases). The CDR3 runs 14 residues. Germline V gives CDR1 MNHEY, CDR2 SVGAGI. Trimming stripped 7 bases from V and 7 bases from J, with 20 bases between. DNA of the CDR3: TGTGCCAGCAACCCCCCTGGGGGGTCGGGGGAGCAGTACTTC. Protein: CASNPPGGSGEQYF.

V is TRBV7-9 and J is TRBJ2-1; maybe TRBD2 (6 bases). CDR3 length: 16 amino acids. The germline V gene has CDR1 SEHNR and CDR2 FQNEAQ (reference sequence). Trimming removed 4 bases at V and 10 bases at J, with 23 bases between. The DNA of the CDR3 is TGTGCCAGCAGCTCAAGGACGGCGGGGCCACCCAGAGAGCAGTTCTTC. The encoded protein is CASSSRTAGPPREQFF.

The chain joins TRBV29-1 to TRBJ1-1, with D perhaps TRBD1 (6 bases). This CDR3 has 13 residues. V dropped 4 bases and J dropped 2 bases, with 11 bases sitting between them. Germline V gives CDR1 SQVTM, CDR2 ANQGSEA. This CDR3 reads CSVARGANTEAFF. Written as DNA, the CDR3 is TGCAGCGTTGCTCGGGGGGCTAACACTGAAGCTTTCTTT.

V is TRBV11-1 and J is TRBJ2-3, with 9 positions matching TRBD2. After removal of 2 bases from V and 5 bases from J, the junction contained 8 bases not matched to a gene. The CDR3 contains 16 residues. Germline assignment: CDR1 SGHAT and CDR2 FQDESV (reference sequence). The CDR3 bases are TGTGCCAGCAGCTTATTGCGGGGGGGCCAGGGAGATACGCAGTATTTT. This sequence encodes CASSLLRGGQGDTQYF.

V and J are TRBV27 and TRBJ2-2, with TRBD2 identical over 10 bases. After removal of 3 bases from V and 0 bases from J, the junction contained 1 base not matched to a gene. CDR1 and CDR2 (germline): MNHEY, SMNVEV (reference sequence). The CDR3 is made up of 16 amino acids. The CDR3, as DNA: TGTGCCAGCAGTTTTAGCGGGAGGTCGAACACCGGGGAGCTGTTTTTT. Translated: CASSFSGRSNTGELFF.

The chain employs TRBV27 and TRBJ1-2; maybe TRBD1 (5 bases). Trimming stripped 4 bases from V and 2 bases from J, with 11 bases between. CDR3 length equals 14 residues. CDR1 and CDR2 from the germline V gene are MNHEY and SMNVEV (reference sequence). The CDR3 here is CASSSFRVNYGYTF. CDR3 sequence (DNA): TGTGCCAGCAGTTCCTTCAGGGTGAACTATGGCTACACCTTC.

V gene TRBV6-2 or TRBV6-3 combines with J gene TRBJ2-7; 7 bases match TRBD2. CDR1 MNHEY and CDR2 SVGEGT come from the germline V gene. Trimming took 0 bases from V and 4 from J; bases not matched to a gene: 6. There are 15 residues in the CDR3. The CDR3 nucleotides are TGTGCCAGCAGTTACTCTGCGGGAGCACCGTACGAGCAGTACTTC. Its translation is CASSYSAGAPYEQYF.

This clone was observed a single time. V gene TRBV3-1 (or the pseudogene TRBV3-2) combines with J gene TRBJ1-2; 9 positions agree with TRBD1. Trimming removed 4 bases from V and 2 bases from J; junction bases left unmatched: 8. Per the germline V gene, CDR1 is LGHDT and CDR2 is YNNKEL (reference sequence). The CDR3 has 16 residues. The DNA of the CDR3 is TGTGCCAGCAGCCTGTGGGGGGGACAGGGCAACTATGGCTACACCTTC. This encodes CASSLWGGQGNYGYTF.

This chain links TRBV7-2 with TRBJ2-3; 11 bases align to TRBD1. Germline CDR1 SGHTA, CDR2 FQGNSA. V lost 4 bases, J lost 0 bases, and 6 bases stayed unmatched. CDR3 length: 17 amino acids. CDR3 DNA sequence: TGTGCCAGCAGCTGGGCAGGGACAGGGGGAAGCACAGATACGCAGTATTTT. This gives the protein CASSWAGTGGSTDTQYF. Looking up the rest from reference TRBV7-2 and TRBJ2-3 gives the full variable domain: GAGVSQSPSNKVTEKGKDVELRCDPISGHTALYWYRQSLGQGLEFLIYFQGNSAPDKSGLPSDRFSAERTGGSVSTLTIQRTQQEDSAVYLCASSWAGTGGSTDTQYFGPGTRLTVL.

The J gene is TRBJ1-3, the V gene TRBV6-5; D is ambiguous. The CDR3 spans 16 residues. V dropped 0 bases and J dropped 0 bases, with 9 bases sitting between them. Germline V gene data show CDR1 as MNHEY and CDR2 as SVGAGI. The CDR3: CASSYSSLSSGNTIYF. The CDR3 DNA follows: TGTGCCAGCAGTTACTCGAGTCTTAGCTCTGGAAACACCATATATTTT.

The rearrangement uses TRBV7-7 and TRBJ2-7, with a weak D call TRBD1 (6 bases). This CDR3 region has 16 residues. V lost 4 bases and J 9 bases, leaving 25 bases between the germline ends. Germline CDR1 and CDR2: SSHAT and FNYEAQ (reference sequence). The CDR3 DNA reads TGTGCCAGCAGCTGCTACAGGGATGGGAACTACGTGGTGCAGTACTTC. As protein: CASSCYRDGNYVVQYF. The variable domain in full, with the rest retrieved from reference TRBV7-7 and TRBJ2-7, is GAGVSQSPRYKVTKRGQDVTLRCDPISSHATLYWYQQALGQGPEFLTYFNYEAQPDKSGLPSDRFSAERPEGSISTLTIQRTEQRDSAMYRCASSCYRDGNYVVQYFGPGTRLTVT.

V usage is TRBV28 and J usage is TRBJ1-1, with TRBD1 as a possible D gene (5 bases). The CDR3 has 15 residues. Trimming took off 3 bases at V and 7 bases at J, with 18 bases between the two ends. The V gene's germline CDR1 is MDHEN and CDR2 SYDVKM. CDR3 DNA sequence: TGTGCCAGCAGTTTGGGGAGGGGCGGCCGAGGTGAAGCTTTCTTT. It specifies CASSLGRGGRGEAFF.

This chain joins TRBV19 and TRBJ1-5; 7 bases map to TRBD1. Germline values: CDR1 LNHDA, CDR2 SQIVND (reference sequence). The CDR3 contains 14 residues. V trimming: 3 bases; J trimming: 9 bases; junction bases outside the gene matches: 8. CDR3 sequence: CASSIGTDRWPQHF. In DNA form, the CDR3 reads TGTGCCAGTAGTATCGGGACAGACAGGTGGCCCCAGCATTTT.

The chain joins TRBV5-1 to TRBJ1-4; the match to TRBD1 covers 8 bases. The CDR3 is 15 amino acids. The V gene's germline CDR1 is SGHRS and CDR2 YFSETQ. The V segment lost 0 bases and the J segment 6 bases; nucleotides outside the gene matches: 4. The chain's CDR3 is CASSLGQGTHEKLFF. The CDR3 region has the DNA TGCGCCAGCAGCTTGGGACAGGGGACCCATGAAAAACTGTTTTTT.

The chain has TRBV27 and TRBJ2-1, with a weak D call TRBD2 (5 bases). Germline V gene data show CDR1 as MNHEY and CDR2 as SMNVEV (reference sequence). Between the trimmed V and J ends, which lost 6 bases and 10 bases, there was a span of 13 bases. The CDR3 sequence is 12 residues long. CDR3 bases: TGTGCCAGCAGCCTAGCCCCCATAGAGCAGTTCTTC. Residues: CASSLAPIEQFF.

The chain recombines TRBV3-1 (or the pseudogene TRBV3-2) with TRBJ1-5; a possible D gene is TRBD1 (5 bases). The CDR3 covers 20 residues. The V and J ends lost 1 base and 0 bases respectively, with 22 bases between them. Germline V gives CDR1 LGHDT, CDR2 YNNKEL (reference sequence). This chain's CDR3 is CASSQVRRGRSFYSNQPQHF. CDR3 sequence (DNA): TGTGCCAGCAGCCAAGTTAGGCGGGGCAGGTCCTTTTATAGCAATCAGCCCCAGCATTTT.

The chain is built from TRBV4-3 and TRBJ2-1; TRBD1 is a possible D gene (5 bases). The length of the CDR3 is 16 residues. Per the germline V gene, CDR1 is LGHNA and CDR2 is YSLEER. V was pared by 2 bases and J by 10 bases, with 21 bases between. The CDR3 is CASSQQVGAGMYEQFF. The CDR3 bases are TGCGCCAGCAGCCAACAAGTAGGGGCAGGGATGTACGAGCAGTTCTTC.

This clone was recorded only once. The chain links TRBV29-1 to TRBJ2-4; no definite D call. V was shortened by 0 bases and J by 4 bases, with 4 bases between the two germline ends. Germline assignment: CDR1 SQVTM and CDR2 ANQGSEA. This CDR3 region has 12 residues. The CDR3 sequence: CSVEDRKNIQYF. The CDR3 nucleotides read TGCAGCGTTGAAGACCGGAAAAACATTCAGTACTTC. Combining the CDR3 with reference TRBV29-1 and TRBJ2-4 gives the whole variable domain SAVISQKPSRDICQRGTSLTIQCQVDSQVTMMFWYRQQPGQSLTLIATANQGSEATYESGFVIDKFPISRPNLTFSTLTVSNMSPEDSSIYLCSVEDRKNIQYFGAGTRLSVL.

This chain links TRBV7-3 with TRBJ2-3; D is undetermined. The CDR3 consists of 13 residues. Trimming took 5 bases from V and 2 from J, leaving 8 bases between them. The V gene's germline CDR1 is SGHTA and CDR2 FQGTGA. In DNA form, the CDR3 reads TGTGCCAGCAGCCCCGAGGCCACAGATACGCAGTATTTT. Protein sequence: CASSPEATDTQYF.

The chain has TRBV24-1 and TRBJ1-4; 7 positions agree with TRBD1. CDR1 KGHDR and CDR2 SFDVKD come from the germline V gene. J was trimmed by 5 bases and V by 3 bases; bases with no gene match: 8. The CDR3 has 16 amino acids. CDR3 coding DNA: TGTGCCACCAGTGATACAACGGGACAGTCAAATGAAAAACTGTTTTTT. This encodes CATSDTTGQSNEKLFF.